Listed below are T cell receptor beta chains from one sample, sequenced in a study of blood T cell repertoires in COVID-19. Sequencing used immunoSEQ multiplex PCR; TCRdb keeps in-frame clones, though not all of them. The repertoire holds approximately 490,000 clones, with around 90% as singletons. The sample taken for sequencing was PBMCs or T cells enriched from blood (not recorded which). All receptors derive from a woman younger than 35 who had recovered from COVID-19. Each CDR3 is given with its conserved first and last residue. A D gene is named only where the DNA matches it firmly. Expanded clones get a size class; other rows say once, few or many, or leave the size out.

d_call	clone_size	j_call	v_call	cdr3_aa	cdr3_nt
NA	NA	TRBJ2-7	TRBV9	CASSGASDRLSSYEQYF	TGTGCCAGCAGCGGGGCTAGCGACCGACTCAGCTCCTACGAGCAGTACTTC
NA	NA	TRBJ2-7	TRBV6-5	CASSTYGREAYEQYF	TGTGCCAGCAGTACGTATGGCCGGGAAGCCTACGAGCAGTACTTC
NA	once	TRBJ2-5	TRBV2	CASQQGGETQYF	TGTGCCAGTCAACAGGGTGGCGAGACCCAGTACTTC
TRBD1	NA	TRBJ2-7	TRBV4-2	CASSQRQGMEQYF	TGTGCCAGCAGCCAAAGACAGGGCATGGAGCAGTACTTC
TRBD1	NA	TRBJ2-3	TRBV19	CASSPDRVETDTQYF	TGTGCCAGTAGTCCGGACAGGGTAGAAACAGATACGCAGTATTTT
TRBD1	once	TRBJ1-2	TRBV18	CASSAGTGTYGYTF	TGTGCCAGCTCTGCGGGGACAGGGACCTATGGCTACACCTTC
TRBD1	NA	TRBJ2-3	TRBV5-8	CASSFGQGSTDTQYF	TGTGCCAGCAGCTTCGGACAGGGGAGCACAGATACGCAGTATTTT
NA	NA	TRBJ2-7	TRBV28	CASSLLSGDSYEQYF	TGTGCCAGCAGTTTGTTGTCAGGGGACTCCTACGAGCAGTACTTC
NA	NA	TRBJ1-3	TRBV5-6	CASSGSAGRSGNTIYF	TGTGCCAGCAGCGGCTCGGCGGGGAGATCTGGAAACACCATATATTTT
NA	NA	TRBJ1-1	TRBV4-1	CASSQESGRTEAFF	TGCGCCAGCAGCCAAGAGTCCGGGAGAACTGAAGCTTTCTTT
NA	NA	TRBJ2-2	TRBV21-1	CASSPHGRVLNTGELFF	TGTGCCAGCAGCCCCCACGGCAGGGTCCTAAACACCGGGGAGCTGTTTTTT
NA	NA	TRBJ2-7	TRBV5-5	CASSLSPDSRSEQYF	TGTGCCAGCAGTCTATCCCCGGACAGCAGGAGCGAGCAGTACTTC
NA	NA	TRBJ1-1	TRBV12-3/TRBV12-4	CASSLAREAFF	TGTGCCAGCAGTTTAGCCCGTGAAGCTTTCTTT
TRBD1	NA	TRBJ1-2	TRBV6-5	CASSYDRGVGYTF	TGTGCCAGCAGTTACGACAGGGGCGTTGGCTACACCTTC
NA	NA	TRBJ1-4	TRBV6-5	CASSYLDREKLFF	TGTGCCAGCAGTTACTTAGACAGGGAAAAACTGTTTTTT
TRBD2	once	TRBJ2-3	TRBV18	CASSPSVPGVAGDTDTQYF	TGTGCCAGCTCACCGTCCGTCCCCGGGGTAGCGGGGGACACAGATACGCAGTATTTT
TRBD1	NA	TRBJ2-3	TRBV5-5	CASSFDRGSDTQYF	TGTGCCAGCAGCTTCGACAGGGGTTCAGATACGCAGTATTTT